Listed below are T cell receptor beta chains from one sample, sequenced in a study of blood T cells in healthy people across ages. TCRdb itself ran the 5' RACE reads through MiXCR, one entry per CDR3 protein. This sample carries 540,000 or so distinct CDR3 sequences, around 50% of them seen once, and the ten largest clones take around 23%. Sequencing was done on a sample of blood. The source of these receptors is a man older than 75 in good health. Each CDR3 is given with its conserved first and last residue.

V	length	J	CDR3
TRBV7-2	15	TRBJ2-1	CASSLGAGVYNEQFF
TRBV30	17	TRBJ2-1	CARSARFGTDVVSEQFF
TRBV2	15	-	CASRTGAPGIETQYF
TRBV20-1	14	TRBJ2-3	CSARRDASADTQYF
TRBV20-1	14	TRBJ1-1	CSASYRGSGTEAFF
TRBV6-6	16	TRBJ1-1	CASSYTPGQGVTEAFF
TRBV6-6	14	TRBJ1-6	CASGGPLHNSPLHF
TRBV10-2	12	TRBJ1-1	CASSDRITEAFF
TRBV27	16	TRBJ2-1	CASSSGPPSTYNEQFF
TRBV12-3/TRBV12-4	15	TRBJ1-6	CASSLNPGYNSPLHF
TRBV7-6	14	TRBJ2-7	CASSDKGGPYEQYF
TRBV4-3	17	TRBJ2-1	CASSQASLSNSYNEQFF
TRBV11-2	15	TRBJ2-3	CASSPAAGGWDTQYF
TRBV10-3	18	TRBJ2-6	CAIRETAGGPSGANVLTF
TRBV7-2	16	TRBJ2-1	CASSLPGLAGTNEQFF
TRBV4-1	13	TRBJ2-5	CASSRGPRETQYF
TRBV20-1	14	TRBJ1-4	CSARGGTVNEKLFF
TRBV9	14	TRBJ2-2	CASSVDRRTGELFF
TRBV20-1	13	TRBJ2-5	CSASYGRQETQYF